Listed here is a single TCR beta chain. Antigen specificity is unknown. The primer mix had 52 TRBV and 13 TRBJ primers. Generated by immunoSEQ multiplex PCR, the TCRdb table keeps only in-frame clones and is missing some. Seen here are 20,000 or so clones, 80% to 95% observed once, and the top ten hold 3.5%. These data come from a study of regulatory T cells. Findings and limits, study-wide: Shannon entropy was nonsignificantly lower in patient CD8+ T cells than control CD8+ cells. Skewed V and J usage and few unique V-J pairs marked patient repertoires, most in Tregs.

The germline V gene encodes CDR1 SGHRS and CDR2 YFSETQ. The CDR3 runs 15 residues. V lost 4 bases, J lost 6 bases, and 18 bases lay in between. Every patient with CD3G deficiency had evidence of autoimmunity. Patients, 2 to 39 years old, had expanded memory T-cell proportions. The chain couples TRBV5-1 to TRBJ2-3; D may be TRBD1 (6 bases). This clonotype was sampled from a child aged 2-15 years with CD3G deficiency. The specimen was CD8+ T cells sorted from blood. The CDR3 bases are TGCGCCAGCAGCCCCGAGGGGACACTCGCGGATACGCAGTATTTT. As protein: CASSPEGTLADTQYF.